Listed below are T cell receptor beta chains from one sample, sequenced in a study of blood T cell repertoires in COVID-19. TCRdb's table, derived via immunoSEQ multiplex PCR, lists solely in-frame clones and lacks some. The sample carries under 85,000 clones, 70% to 85% recorded once. Input material: peripheral blood. These TCRs come from a human donor in a cohort sampled during active COVID-19. Both conserved end residues are part of each CDR3. D genes are given only for firm matches. Clone size is not always given. Where it is, it says once, few, many or a class for expanded clones.

J gene	clone size	V gene	D gene	CDR3 DNA	CDR3 protein
TRBJ1-1	-	TRBV18	TRBD1	TGTGCCAGCTCACGGGGGCTGGAGAATAACAGGGGGACGGGAGCTTTCTTT	CASSRGLENNRGTGAFF
TRBJ2-2	-	TRBV5-1	TRBD1	TGCGCCAGCAGCAACAGGGGAGACGGGGAGCTGTTTTTT	CASSNRGDGELFF
TRBJ1-1	-	TRBV21-1	-	TGTGCCCGCGGACCAATGCGGGCCTCCCCAGCTTTCTTT	CARGPMRASPAFF
TRBJ2-5	-	TRBV7-2	TRBD2	TGTGCCAGCAGCTCCACTCTCCCGGGGGGGCGGGAGTACTTC	CASSSTLPGGREYF
TRBJ2-1	-	TRBV5-1	TRBD2	TGCGCCAGCAGCCTCCCGCACGGGGGGGTCAATGAGCAGTTCTTC	CASSLPHGGVNEQFF
TRBJ2-3	-	TRBV5-4	TRBD2	TGTGCCAGCAGCAAGGGACTAGCGGGGGGGCCTGGCACAGATACGCAGTATTTT	CASSKGLAGGPGTDTQYF
TRBJ1-6	-	TRBV11-2	-	TGTGCCAGCAGCCACGGACAGACTTCACCCCTCCACTTT	CASSHGQTSPLHF
TRBJ1-1	-	TRBV2	-	TGTGCCAGCAGTGAATTGGCGAACACTGAAGCTTTCTTT	CASSELANTEAFF
TRBJ2-1	once	TRBV5-1	TRBD1	TGCGCCAGCAGCTTACAATCCGGGACAGTTTTTTTGGGTGAGCAGTTCTTC	CASSLQSGTVFLGEQFF
TRBJ2-2	-	TRBV11-2	TRBD1	TGTGCCAGCAGCTTCGAGGGGGCAAACACCGGGGAGCTGTTTTTT	CASSFEGANTGELFF
TRBJ1-5	-	TRBV19	-	TGTGCCAGTAGTATGGCAGGGAGGCAGCCCCAGCATTTT	CASSMAGRQPQHF
TRBJ2-6	-	TRBV5-5	-	TGTGCCAGCAGCTTGGCCTACTCTGGGGCCAACGTCCTGACTTTC	CASSLAYSGANVLTF
TRBJ2-1	-	TRBV13	TRBD2	TGTGCCAGCAGCTTAGGACCTGGAGTAGCGGGGACGAATGAGCAGTTCTTC	CASSLGPGVAGTNEQFF
TRBJ2-5	-	TRBV7-2	-	TGTGCCAGCAGCTTAGTACCAGGGGACGCGCCCGGGGAGACCCAGTACTTC	CASSLVPGDAPGETQYF
TRBJ1-2	-	TRBV5-1	TRBD1	TGCGCCAGCAGCTCCGGACAGGGACATGGCTACACCTTC	CASSSGQGHGYTF
TRBJ2-1	once	TRBV11-2	-	TGTGCCAGCAGCCCGATCAGCGGAGGATCCTACAATGAGCAGTTCTTC	CASSPISGGSYNEQFF
TRBJ2-2	-	TRBV6-2/TRBV6-3	-	TGTGCCAGCAGTTACGGACAGATCAACACCGGGGAGCTGTTTTTT	CASSYGQINTGELFF
TRBJ2-1	-	TRBV5-1	-	TGCGCCAGCAGCTTAGTGTCTAACTCCTACAATGAGCAGTTCTTC	CASSLVSNSYNEQFF
TRBJ1-2	few	TRBV7-2	-	TGTGCCAGCAGCTTCGCCGACACCAACTATGGCTACACCTTC	CASSFADTNYGYTF
TRBJ1-1	-	TRBV2	-	TGTGCCAGCAGTCGTACGGACTTCATGAACACTGAAGCTTTCTTT	CASSRTDFMNTEAFF
TRBJ2-1	-	TRBV27	-	TGTGCCAGCAGTTTATCGATCGTGCAGGGTCCCTACAATGAGCAGTTCTTC	CASSLSIVQGPYNEQFF
TRBJ2-5	-	TRBV11-1	TRBD2	TGTGCCAGCAGCCCACTAGCGGGGGAAGAGACCCAGTACTTC	CASSPLAGEETQYF
TRBJ2-2	-	TRBV6-6	TRBD1	TGTGCCAGCAGTCCTCAGGGGGCGATCGGGGAGCTGTTTTTT	CASSPQGAIGELFF
TRBJ1-1	-	TRBV9	TRBD1	TGTGCCAGCAGTCGCGGACAGGGCCTCACTGAAGCTTTCTTT	CASSRGQGLTEAFF
TRBJ1-2	once	TRBV2	-	TGTGCCAGCAGTGAGTTCCAGTTGGATGGCTACACCTTC	CASSEFQLDGYTF
TRBJ1-5	-	TRBV28	TRBD1	TGTGCCAGCAGTACGCGAAGGACAGGGTGGACTCAGCCCCAGCATTTT	CASSTRRTGWTQPQHF
TRBJ1-5	few	TRBV2	TRBD1	TGTGCCAGCAGGGGGACAGCTAATCAGCCCCAGCATTTT	CASRGTANQPQHF
TRBJ1-2	-	TRBV15	-	TGTGCCACCAGCAGAGATACCGGGGTCCTTGCAGGCTACACCTTC	CATSRDTGVLAGYTF
TRBJ2-3	-	TRBV19	TRBD1	TGTGCCAGTACCTTCGGGACAGGTCTGGGCACAGATACGCAGTATTTT	CASTFGTGLGTDTQYF
TRBJ1-6	-	TRBV28	-	TGTGCCAGCAGTCCCGCAGACGGAGGGAATTACAATCCCCTCCACTTT	CASSPADGGNYNPLHF